This paragraph reports one T cell receptor beta chain. These data originate in a study of blood T cell repertoires in COVID-19. This CDR3 spans 13 amino acids. Trimming took off 7 bases at V and 6 bases at J, with 15 bases between the two ends. Germline CDR1 and CDR2: MNHEY and SVGAGI. Assay used: immunoSEQ multiplex PCR; TCRdb lists only in-frame clones, some missing. The profile shows 73,000 or so clones, about 86% of them singletons. The source material was peripheral blood. The origin of this receptor is a man aged 45-65 years with active COVID-19. J is TRBJ1-2 and V is TRBV6-5; maybe TRBD1 (5 bases). The CDR3 sequence: CASITSWGDGYTF. For the CDR3, the DNA is TGTGCCAGCATTACGTCGTGGGGCGATGGCTACACCTTC.